What follows describes a single T cell receptor (beta chain). This specimen belongs to a study of blood T cell repertoires in COVID-19. V was clipped by 0 bases and J by 4 bases, with 15 bases between them. Germline V gives CDR1 ENHRY, CDR2 SYGVKD. The CDR3 runs to 17 residues. Profiling relied on immunoSEQ multiplex PCR, and the TCRdb table lists in-frame clones only, not all of them. Of about 120,000 clones listed, about 75% are singletons. The sequenced material came from peripheral blood. This clonotype originated in a woman of 80 years or more with active or convalescent COVID-19. The J gene is TRBJ2-2, the V gene TRBV10-3; possible D gene TRBD2, 6 bases. The CDR3 sequence: CAISESISGGVTGELFF. The CDR3 nucleotides are TGTGCCATCAGTGAGTCGATTAGCGGAGGGGTCACCGGGGAGCTGTTTTTT.